This T cell receptor beta chain came from a study of cytomegalovirus exposure and HLA in healthy donors. Notes on the study in general: As a later analysis revealed, the rate of TCR association differed by HLA locus, with DRB1 most and HLA-C fewest.

The PCR made use of 60 Vbeta and 13 Jbeta primers. Assay: immunoSEQ multiplex PCR; the TCRdb copy retains only in-frame clones and omits some. This sample has about 160,000 clones, with roughly 80% found just once. Trimming removed 9 bases from V and 0 bases from J, with 21 bases in between. Germline lookup yields CDR1 LNHDA and CDR2 SQIVND (reference sequence). This CDR3 region has 17 residues. As for this clone: The antigen remains unidentified.

The receptor's source is a man aged 25 to 40 in good health and CMV-seronegative. The rearrangement uses TRBV19 and TRBJ1-3; D unclear. Sequencing input: PBMCs. Here the CDR3 DNA reads TGTGCCAGCCAGAAGGAAGCAGGCTGGCTCTCTGGAAACACCATATATTTT. It codes for CASQKEAGWLSGNTIYF.